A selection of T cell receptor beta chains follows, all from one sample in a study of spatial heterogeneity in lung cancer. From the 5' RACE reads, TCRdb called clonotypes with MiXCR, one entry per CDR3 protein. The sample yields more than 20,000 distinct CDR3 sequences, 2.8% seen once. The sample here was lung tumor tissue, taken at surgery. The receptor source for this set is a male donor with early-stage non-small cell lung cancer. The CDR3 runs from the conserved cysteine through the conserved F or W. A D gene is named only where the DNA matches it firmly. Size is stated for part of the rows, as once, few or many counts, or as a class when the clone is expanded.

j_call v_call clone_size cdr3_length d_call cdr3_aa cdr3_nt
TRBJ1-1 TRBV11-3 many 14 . CASSLEATRDEAFF TGTGCCAGCAGCCTAGAGGCGACACGCGATGAAGCTTTCTTT
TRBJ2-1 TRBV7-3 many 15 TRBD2 CASSLSGSSYNEQFF TGTGCCAGCAGCTTAAGCGGGAGCTCCTACAATGAGCAGTTCTTC
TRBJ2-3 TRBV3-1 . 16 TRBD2 CASSQAGTSSLDTQYF TGTGCCAGCAGCCAAGCCGGGACTAGTTCTTTGGATACGCAGTATTTT
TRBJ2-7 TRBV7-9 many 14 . CASSSGTGTYEQYF TGTGCCAGCAGCTCTGGAACCGGGACCTACGAGCAGTACTTC
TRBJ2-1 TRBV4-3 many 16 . CASSPEWGRLYNEQFF TGCGCCAGCAGCCCAGAGTGGGGTCGTCTATACAATGAGCAGTTCTTC
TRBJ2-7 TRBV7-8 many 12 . CASSQQDYEQYF TGTGCCAGCAGCCAGCAGGACTACGAGCAGTACTTC
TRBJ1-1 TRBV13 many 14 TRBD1 CASTKRQGNTEAFF TGTGCCAGCACCAAAAGACAGGGGAACACTGAAGCTTTCTTT
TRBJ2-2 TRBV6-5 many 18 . CASSYSVLVTTSSGELFF TGTGCCAGCAGTTATTCAGTATTGGTTACTACCTCGTCCGGGGAGCTGTTTTTT
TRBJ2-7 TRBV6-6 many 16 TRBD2 CASRPPSSGSSYEQYF TGTGCCAGCAGACCACCATCTAGCGGGAGTTCTTACGAGCAGTACTTC
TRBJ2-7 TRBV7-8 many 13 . CASSSDGPYEQYF TGTGCCAGCAGCTCAGACGGCCCCTACGAGCAGTACTTC
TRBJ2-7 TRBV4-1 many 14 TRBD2 CASSQDSWGGKQYF TGCGCCAGCAGCCAAGATAGTTGGGGGGGTAAGCAGTACTTC
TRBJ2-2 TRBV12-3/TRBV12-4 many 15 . CASSLLDSLAGELFF TGTGCCAGCAGTTTGCTGGACAGTTTGGCCGGGGAGCTGTTTTTT
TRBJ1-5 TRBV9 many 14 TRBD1 CASSAGQAQGPQHF TGTGCCAGCAGCGCGGGACAGGCTCAGGGGCCCCAGCATTTT
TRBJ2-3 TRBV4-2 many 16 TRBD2 CASSHDIAGASDTQYF TGTGCCAGCAGCCACGATATAGCGGGAGCCTCAGATACGCAGTATTTT
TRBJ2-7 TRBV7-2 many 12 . CASSRVWNEQYF TGTGCCAGCAGCCGAGTCTGGAACGAGCAGTACTTC
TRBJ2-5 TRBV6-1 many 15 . CASSDGRGLIETQYF TGTGCCAGCAGTGATGGCAGGGGACTCATCGAGACCCAGTACTTC
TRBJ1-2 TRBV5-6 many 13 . CASSLPQANDYTF TGTGCCAGCAGCTTGCCCCAAGCCAATGACTACACCTTC
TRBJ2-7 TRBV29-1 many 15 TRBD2 CSVGLTGTSGYEQYF TGCAGCGTTGGCCTAACCGGGACTAGCGGATACGAGCAGTACTTC
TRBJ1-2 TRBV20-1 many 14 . CSARAGEWAYGYTF TGCAGTGCTAGAGCTGGGGAATGGGCCTATGGCTACACCTTC
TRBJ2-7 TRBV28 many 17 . CASSIPSTGFTSYEQYF TGTGCCAGCAGTATACCCTCGACAGGTTTTACGTCCTACGAGCAGTACTTC
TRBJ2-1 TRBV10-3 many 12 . CAISDWAGEQFF TGTGCCATCAGTGACTGGGCCGGTGAGCAGTTCTTC
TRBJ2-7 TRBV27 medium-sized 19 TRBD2 CASRPRTSDPSSLYYEQYF TGTGCCAGCAGACCCAGGACTAGCGACCCATCTTCCCTCTACTACGAGCAGTACTTC
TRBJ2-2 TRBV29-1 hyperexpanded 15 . CSVDTGLENTGELFF TGCAGCGTGGACACAGGGTTGGAGAACACCGGGGAGCTGTTTTTT
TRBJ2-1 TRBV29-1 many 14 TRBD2 CSVARTSGIGEQFF TGCAGCGTTGCTAGGACTAGCGGGATCGGGGAGCAGTTCTTC
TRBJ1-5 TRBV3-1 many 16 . CASSHTGAPGNQPQHF TGTGCCAGCAGCCATACGGGGGCGCCCGGCAATCAGCCCCAGCATTTT
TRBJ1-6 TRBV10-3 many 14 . CATQGVSYNSPLHF TGTGCCACCCAAGGGGTCTCCTATAATTCACCCCTCCACTTT
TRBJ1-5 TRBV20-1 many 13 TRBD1 CSARQGANQPQHF TGCAGTGCTCGACAGGGGGCTAATCAGCCCCAGCATTTT
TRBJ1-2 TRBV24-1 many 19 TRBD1 CATSDRTSPTRDRNYGYTF TGTGCCACCAGTGATCGCACATCACCGACGCGGGACAGAAACTATGGCTACACCTTC
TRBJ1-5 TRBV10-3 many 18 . CAISESGLGASDDQPQHF TGTGCCATCAGTGAGTCTGGACTGGGGGCGAGCGATGATCAGCCCCAGCATTTT
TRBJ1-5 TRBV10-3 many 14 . CAISDGRGRQPQHF TGTGCCATCAGTGACGGCAGGGGACGGCAGCCCCAGCATTTT
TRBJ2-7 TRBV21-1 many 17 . CASSRFKVKQGNYEQYF TGTGCCAGCAGCCGTTTCAAGGTCAAACAGGGGAATTACGAGCAGTACTTC
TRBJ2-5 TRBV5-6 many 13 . CASSPGPEKTQYF TGTGCCAGCAGCCCGGGCCCCGAGAAGACCCAGTACTTC
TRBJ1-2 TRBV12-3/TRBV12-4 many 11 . CASGANYGYTF TGTGCCAGCGGGGCTAACTATGGCTACACCTTC
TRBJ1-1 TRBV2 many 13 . CASMALENTEAFF TGTGCCAGCATGGCCTTGGAGAACACTGAAGCTTTCTTT
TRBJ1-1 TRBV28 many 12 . CASSAGSTEAFF TGTGCCAGCAGCGCAGGAAGCACTGAAGCTTTCTTT
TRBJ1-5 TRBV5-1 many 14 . CASSLAGGDQPQHF TGCGCCAGCAGCTTGGCCGGGGGGGATCAGCCCCAGCATTTT
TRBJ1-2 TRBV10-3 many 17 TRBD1 CAISEWSDRDTNYGYTF TGTGCCATCAGTGAGTGGTCCGACAGGGATACTAACTATGGCTACACCTTC
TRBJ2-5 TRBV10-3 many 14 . CAIRRQGNQETQYF TGTGCCATCAGACGGCAGGGAAACCAAGAGACCCAGTACTTC
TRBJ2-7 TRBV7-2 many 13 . CASSLTGVYEQYF TGTGCCAGCAGCTTAACGGGAGTCTACGAGCAGTACTTC
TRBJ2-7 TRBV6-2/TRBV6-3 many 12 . CASSYTRYEQYF TGTGCCAGCAGTTACACCCGGTACGAGCAGTACTTC
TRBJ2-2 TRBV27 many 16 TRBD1 CASSRKGTGLVGELFF TGTGCCAGCAGCCGCAAGGGGACAGGGCTAGTCGGGGAGCTGTTTTTT
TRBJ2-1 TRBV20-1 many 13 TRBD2 CSARTSGVNEQFF TGCAGTGCCCGGACTAGCGGAGTCAATGAGCAGTTCTTC
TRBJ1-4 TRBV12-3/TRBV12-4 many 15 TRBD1 CASSLADRVQEKLFF TGTGCCAGCAGTTTAGCGGACAGGGTTCAGGAAAAACTGTTTTTT